This T cell receptor (beta chain) is drawn from a study of blood T cell repertoires in COVID-19. Authors' data handling: Scientists estimated how many nucleated cells there were by amplifying reference gene primers. Measured with immunoSEQ multiplex PCR; TCRdb has only the in-frame clones, and not every one. V and J calls and clone size follow that table, whereas D and trimming were derived from the DNA. Seen here are 95,000 to 150,000 clones, about four fifths observed once, and the top ten hold more than 4.5%. The V end was cut by 4 bases, the J end by 3 bases, with 10 bases between. Germline CDR1 is MNHEY and CDR2 is SVGAGI. The CDR3 has 14 amino acids.

Sequencing was carried out using peripheral blood. The source of this sequence is a woman between 65 and 79 years old with acute or convalescent COVID-19. V gene TRBV6-5 combines with J gene TRBJ1-3; a possible D gene is TRBD1 (5 bases). DNA for the CDR3: TGTGCCAGCAGTTCCCAGGACATTGGAAACACCATATATTTT. The encoded protein is CASSSQDIGNTIYF.